This T cell receptor beta chain was captured by sequencing in a study of chemoradiotherapy in HPV16-positive cancers. Whole-study findings and limits: Candidate HPV-specific clones and E7-related TCR motifs grew in tumor during treatment.

Trimming shortened V by 1 base and J by 0 bases, and 10 bases separated the two germline ends. The CDR3 runs 15 residues. CDR1 is MGHRA and CDR2 is YSYEKL in the germline V gene. With respect to this clone: Its antigen is not identified.

Sequencing used immunoSEQ multiplex PCR; TCRdb keeps in-frame clones, though not all of them. Here the sample spans roughly 30,000 clones, around 93% being singletons. V and J are TRBV4-1 and TRBJ2-7; TRBD1 is a possible D gene (5 bases). The specimen comprised blood, sampled from a patient who underwent chemoradiotherapy. The origin of this receptor is a human donor with HPV-associated anogenital cancer. The CDR3: CASSQGSQGSYEQYF. The CDR3 nucleotides are TGCGCCAGCAGCCAAGGTAGTCAGGGCTCCTACGAGCAGTACTTC.